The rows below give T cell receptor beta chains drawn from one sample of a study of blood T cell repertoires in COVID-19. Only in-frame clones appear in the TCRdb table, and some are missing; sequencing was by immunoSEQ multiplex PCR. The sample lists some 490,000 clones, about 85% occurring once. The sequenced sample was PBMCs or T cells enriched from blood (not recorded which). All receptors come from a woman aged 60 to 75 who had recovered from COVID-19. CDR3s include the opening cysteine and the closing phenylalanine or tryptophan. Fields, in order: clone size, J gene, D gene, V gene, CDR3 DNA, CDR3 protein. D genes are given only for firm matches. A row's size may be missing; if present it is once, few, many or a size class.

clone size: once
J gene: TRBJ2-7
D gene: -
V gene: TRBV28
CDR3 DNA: TGTGCCAGCAGTTTTGACCCGCGGCAGGGAACCTACGAGCAGTACTTC
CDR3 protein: CASSFDPRQGTYEQYF

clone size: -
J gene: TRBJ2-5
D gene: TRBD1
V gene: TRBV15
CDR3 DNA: TGTGCCACCAGCAGGCAGGACAGGGGTCCGGTGGAGACCCAGTACTTC
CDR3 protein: CATSRQDRGPVETQYF

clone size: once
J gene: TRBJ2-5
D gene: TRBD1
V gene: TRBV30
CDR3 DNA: TGTGCCTGGAGTGTGACAGGGGAGACCCAGTACTTC
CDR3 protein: CAWSVTGETQYF

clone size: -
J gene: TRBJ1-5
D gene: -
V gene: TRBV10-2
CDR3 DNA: TGCGCCAGCAGCGCCTCCTTACATAGCAATCAGCCCCAGCATTTT
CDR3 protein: CASSASLHSNQPQHF

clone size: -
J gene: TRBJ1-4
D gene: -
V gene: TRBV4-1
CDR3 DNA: TGCGCCAGCAGCCAGGAGAGTTTCGCAACTAATGAAAAACTGTTTTTT
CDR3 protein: CASSQESFATNEKLFF

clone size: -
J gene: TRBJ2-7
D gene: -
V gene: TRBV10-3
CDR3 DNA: TGTGCCGCTAACCGGGACATCAACTACGAGCAGTACTTC
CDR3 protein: CAANRDINYEQYF

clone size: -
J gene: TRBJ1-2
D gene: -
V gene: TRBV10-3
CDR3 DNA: TGTGCCATCAGTCAGGAGGGGCGCAATGGCTACACCTTC
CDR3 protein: CAISQEGRNGYTF

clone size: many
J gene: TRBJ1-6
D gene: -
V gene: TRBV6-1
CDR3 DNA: TGTGCCAGCAGTGAACTGACAGCCCTTAATTCACCCCTCCACTTT
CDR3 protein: CASSELTALNSPLHF

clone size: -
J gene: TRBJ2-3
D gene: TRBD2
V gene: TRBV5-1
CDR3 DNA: TGCGCCAGCACCGTCATAGCGGGGGGGAGCACAGATACGCAGTATTTT
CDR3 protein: CASTVIAGGSTDTQYF

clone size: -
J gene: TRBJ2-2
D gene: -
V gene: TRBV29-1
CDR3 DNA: TGCAGCGTTGGGGACTTTGGGGGGGAGCTGTTTTTT
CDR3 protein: CSVGDFGGELFF

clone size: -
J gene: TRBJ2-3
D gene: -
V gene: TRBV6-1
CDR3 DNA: TGTGCCAGCAGTGCCCGACAGGTTCTTAGCACAGATACGCAGTATTTT
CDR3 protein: CASSARQVLSTDTQYF

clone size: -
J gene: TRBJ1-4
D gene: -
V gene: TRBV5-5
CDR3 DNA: TGTGCCAGCAGCTTGGAATCGGACAGAGGTGAAAAACTGTTTTTT
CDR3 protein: CASSLESDRGEKLFF

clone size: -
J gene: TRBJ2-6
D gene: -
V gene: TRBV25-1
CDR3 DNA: TGTGCCAGCAGTGACTCAGGGATCCCGTGGGCCAACGTCCTGACTTTC
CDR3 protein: CASSDSGIPWANVLTF

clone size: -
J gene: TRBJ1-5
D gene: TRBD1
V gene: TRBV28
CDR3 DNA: TGTGCCAGCAGCTCCAACCGACAGGGCTCGGGCCAGCCCCAGCATTTT
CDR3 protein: CASSSNRQGSGQPQHF

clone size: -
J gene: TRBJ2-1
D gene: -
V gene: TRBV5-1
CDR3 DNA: TGCGCCAGCAGCCCCCTCGCCGGCGGGGCGGGAAATGAGCAGTTCTTC
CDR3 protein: CASSPLAGGAGNEQFF

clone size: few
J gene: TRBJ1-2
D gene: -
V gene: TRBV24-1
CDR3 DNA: TGTGCCACCAGTGACCAGTCGGCGGCTGGCTACACCTTC
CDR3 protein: CATSDQSAAGYTF

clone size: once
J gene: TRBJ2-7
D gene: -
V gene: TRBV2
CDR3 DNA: TGTGCCAGCAGCGCGGTTTCCTACGAGCAGTACTTC
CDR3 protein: CASSAVSYEQYF

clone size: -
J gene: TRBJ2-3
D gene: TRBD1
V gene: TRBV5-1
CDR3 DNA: TGCGCCAGCGGCCGGGACAGGGGGACAGATACGCAGTATTTT
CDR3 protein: CASGRDRGTDTQYF

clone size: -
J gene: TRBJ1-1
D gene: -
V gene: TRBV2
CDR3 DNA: TGTGCCAGCAGTGAGGAGTTAAACACTGAAGCTTTCTTT
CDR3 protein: CASSEELNTEAFF

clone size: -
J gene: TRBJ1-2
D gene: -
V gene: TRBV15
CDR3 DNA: TGTGCCACCAGCGCGGACAGTAACTATGGCTACACCTTC
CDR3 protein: CATSADSNYGYTF

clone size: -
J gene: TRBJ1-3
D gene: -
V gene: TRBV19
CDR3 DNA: TGTGCCAGTAGTACTCGCCTAGCTGGAAACACCATATATTTT
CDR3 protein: CASSTRLAGNTIYF

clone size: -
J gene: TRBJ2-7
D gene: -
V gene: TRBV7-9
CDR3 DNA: TGTGCCAGCAGCTTGGGCGCGTTGGAGCAGTACTTC
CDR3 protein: CASSLGALEQYF

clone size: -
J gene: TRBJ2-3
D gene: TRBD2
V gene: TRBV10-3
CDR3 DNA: TGTGCCATCAGAGCGGGACTAGCGGCCGCAGATACGCAGTATTTT
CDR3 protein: CAIRAGLAAADTQYF

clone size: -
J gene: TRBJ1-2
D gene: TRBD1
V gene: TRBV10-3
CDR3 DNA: TGTGCCATCAGTGACCCCGGGACAGACTATGGCTACACCTTC
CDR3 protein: CAISDPGTDYGYTF

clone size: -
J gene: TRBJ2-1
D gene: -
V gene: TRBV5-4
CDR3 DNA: TGTGCCAGCAGCCGGAAGCGGGACAATGAGCAGTTCTTC
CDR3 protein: CASSRKRDNEQFF

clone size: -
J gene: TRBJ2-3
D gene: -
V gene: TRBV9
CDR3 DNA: TGTGCCAGCAGCCCACTAGCTCCAACGCAGTATTTT
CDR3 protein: CASSPLAPTQYF

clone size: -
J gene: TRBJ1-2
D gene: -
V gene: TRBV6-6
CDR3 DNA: TGTGCCAGCAGTTACCCCGGACAGTTTTCTAACTATGGCTACACCTTC
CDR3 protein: CASSYPGQFSNYGYTF

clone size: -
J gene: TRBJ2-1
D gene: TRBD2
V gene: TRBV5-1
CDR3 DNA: TGCGCCAGCAGCTTGGCTAGCGGGGGGACCAATGAGCAGTTCTTC
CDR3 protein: CASSLASGGTNEQFF

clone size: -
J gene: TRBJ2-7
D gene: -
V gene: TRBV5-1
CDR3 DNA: TGCGCCAGCAGTCCCTTGGAGGGACCCGAGGACGAGCAGTACTTC
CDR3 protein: CASSPLEGPEDEQYF

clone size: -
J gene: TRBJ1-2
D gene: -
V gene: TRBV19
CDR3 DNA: TGTGCCATCCAAGGGGATGGCGGCTACACCTTC
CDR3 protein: CAIQGDGGYTF

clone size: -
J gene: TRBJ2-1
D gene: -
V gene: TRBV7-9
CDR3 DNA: TGTGCCAGCAGCTTAGAAGTGGGGCCGAGCTCCTACAATGAGCAGTTCTTC
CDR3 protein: CASSLEVGPSSYNEQFF

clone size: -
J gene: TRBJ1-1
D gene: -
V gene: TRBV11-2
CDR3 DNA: TGTGCCAGCAGCTTAGATCGTTACACTGAAGCTTTCTTT
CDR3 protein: CASSLDRYTEAFF

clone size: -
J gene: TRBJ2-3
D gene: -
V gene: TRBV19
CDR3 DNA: TGTGCCAGTAGTATTTTGAGTAGCACAGATACGCAGTATTTT
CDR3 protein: CASSILSSTDTQYF

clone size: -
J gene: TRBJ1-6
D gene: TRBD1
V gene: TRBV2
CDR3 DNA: TGTGCCAGCAGTGAACACAGGGGCAATTCACCCCTCCACTTT
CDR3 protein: CASSEHRGNSPLHF

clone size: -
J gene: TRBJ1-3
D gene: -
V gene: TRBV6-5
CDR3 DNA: TGTGCCAGCAGTCGAAGCGGGATCTCTGGAAACACCATATATTTT
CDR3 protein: CASSRSGISGNTIYF

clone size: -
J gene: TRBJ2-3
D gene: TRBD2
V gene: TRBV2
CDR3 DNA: TGTGCCAGCAGTGAATGGGCGGGGGGTAGCACAGATACGCAGTATTTT
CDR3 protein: CASSEWAGGSTDTQYF

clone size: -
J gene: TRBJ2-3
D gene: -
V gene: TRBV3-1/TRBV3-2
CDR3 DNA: TGTGCCAGCAGCCAAGTAGCAGAAACGCAGTATTTT
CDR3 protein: CASSQVAETQYF

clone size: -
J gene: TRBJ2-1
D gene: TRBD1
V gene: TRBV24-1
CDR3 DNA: TGTGCCACCAGTGATCCACGGACAGGGTTCTACAATGAGCAGTTCTTC
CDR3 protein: CATSDPRTGFYNEQFF

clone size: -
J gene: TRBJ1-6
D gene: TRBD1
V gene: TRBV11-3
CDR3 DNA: TGTGCCAGCAGCTATGGGACAGGGGTTGGGAGCTCCTATAATTCACCCCTCCACTTT
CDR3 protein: CASSYGTGVGSSYNSPLHF

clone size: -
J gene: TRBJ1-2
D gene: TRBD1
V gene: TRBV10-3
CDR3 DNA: TGTGCCATCGGGACAGGGGATGGCTACACCTTC
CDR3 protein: CAIGTGDGYTF

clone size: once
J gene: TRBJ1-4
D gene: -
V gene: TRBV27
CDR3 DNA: TGTGCCAGCAGTTTAAGGGGGGGTACTAATGAAAAACTGTTTTTT
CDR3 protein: CASSLRGGTNEKLFF

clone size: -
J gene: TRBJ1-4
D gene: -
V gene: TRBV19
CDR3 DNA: TGTGCCAGTACCCCTTTGACAGGAGGTAATGAAAAACTGTTTTTT
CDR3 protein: CASTPLTGGNEKLFF

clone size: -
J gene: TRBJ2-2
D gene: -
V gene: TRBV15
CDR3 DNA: TGTGCCACCAGCAGAGATTTGGCCTTTCGAACGACCGGGGAGCTGTTTTTT
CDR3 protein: CATSRDLAFRTTGELFF

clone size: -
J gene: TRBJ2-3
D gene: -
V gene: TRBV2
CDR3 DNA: TGTGCCAGCAGTGAGACAGGAGTCAGCACAGATACGCAGTATTTT
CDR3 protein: CASSETGVSTDTQYF

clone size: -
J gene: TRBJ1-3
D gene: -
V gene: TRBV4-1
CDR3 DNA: TGCGCCAGCAGCCAAGATAACGCCCCCGGCAGGTCTGGAAACACCATATATTTT
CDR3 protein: CASSQDNAPGRSGNTIYF

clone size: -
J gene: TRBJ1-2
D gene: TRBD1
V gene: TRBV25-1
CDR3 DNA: TGTGCCAGCAGTGAACCCGACAGGGGGGCATGGGGCTACACCTTC
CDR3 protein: CASSEPDRGAWGYTF

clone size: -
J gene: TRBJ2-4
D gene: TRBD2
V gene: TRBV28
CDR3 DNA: TGTGCCAGCAAGCTAGCGGGGGGACGCCAAAACATTCAGTACTTC
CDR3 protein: CASKLAGGRQNIQYF

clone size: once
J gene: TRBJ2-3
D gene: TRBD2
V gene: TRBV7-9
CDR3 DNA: TGTGCCAGCATGCTAGCGGGGGGCAGGGACACGCAGTATTTT
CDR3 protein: CASMLAGGRDTQYF

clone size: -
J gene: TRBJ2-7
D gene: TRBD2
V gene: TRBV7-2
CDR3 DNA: TGTGCCAGCAGCTTAGTAGCGGGGGGGCGGAGCGAGCAGTACTTC
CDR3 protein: CASSLVAGGRSEQYF

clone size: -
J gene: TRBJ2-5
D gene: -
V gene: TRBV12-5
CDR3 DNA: TGTGCTAGTAGGCGGGGTGGTGGAGAGACCCAGTACTTC
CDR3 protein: CASRRGGGETQYF

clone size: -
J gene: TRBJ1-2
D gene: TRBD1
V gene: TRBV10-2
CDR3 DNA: TGCGCCAGCAGTGAGTCGAGAGGGGGCCCCTATGGCTACACCTTC
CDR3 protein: CASSESRGGPYGYTF

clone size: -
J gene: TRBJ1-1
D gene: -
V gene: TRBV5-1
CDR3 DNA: TGCGCCAGCTCTCAAACCGGGACTTCGACTTTCTTT
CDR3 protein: CASSQTGTSTFF

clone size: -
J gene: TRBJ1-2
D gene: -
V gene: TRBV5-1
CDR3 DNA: TGCGCCAGCAGCTCCCAAGTGTCGACCCAGGAAAACTATGGCTACACCTTC
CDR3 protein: CASSSQVSTQENYGYTF

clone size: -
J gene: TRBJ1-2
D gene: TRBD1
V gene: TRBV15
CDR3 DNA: TGTGCCACCAGTTTAGCCTACCGGGACAGGGGCGATTATGGCTACACCTTC
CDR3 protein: CATSLAYRDRGDYGYTF